A selection of T cell receptor beta chains follows, all from one sample in a study of blood T cell repertoires in COVID-19. Assay used: immunoSEQ multiplex PCR; TCRdb lists only in-frame clones, some missing. Found here are around 140,000 clones, about 88% of them singletons; the top ten hold about a sixth. The sample was peripheral blood. The origin of the receptors is a woman aged 80 or over with acute or convalescent COVID-19. Each CDR3 is given with its conserved first and last residue. The D gene is left open where the match is weak. Expanded clones are given a class, and other clones once, few, many or no size at all.

D gene	clone size	V gene	J gene	CDR3 DNA	CDR3 protein
NA	NA	TRBV6-2/TRBV6-3	TRBJ2-5	TGTGCCAGCAGTACAGATTCGGATTGGGAGACCCAGTACTTC	CASSTDSDWETQYF
NA	NA	TRBV5-1	TRBJ1-4	TGCGCCAGCAGCCTACCCTCAGGGGTGGATGAAAAACTGTTTTTT	CASSLPSGVDEKLFF
NA	many	TRBV19	TRBJ1-3	TGTGCCAGTAGTGTGACAATTGCGAGCTCTGGAAACACCATATATTTT	CASSVTIASSGNTIYF
TRBD1	NA	TRBV10-2	TRBJ1-1	TGCGCCAGCACTCAGACAGGGCACACTGAAGCTTTCTTT	CASTQTGHTEAFF
NA	NA	TRBV3-1/TRBV3-2	TRBJ1-5	TGTGCCAGCAGCCAAGATCGCTCAGGGAGGCAGCCCCAGCATTTT	CASSQDRSGRQPQHF
NA	NA	TRBV15	TRBJ2-5	TGTGCCACCAGCAGAAATCGGGGGTCGGAGACCCAGTACTTC	CATSRNRGSETQYF
NA	few	TRBV7-8	TRBJ2-3	TGTGCCAGCAGCTTAACGAGACAGACCACAGATACGCAGTATTTT	CASSLTRQTTDTQYF
TRBD1	NA	TRBV4-1	TRBJ1-2	TGCGCCAGCACGCCGACAGGGCAGGAGAACTATGGCTACACCTTC	CASTPTGQENYGYTF
TRBD1	NA	TRBV6-2/TRBV6-3	TRBJ1-5	TGTGCCAGCAGTTACCCTACGGGACAGGGGGAGTATCAGCCCCAGCATTTT	CASSYPTGQGEYQPQHF
TRBD2	once	TRBV4-2	TRBJ2-1	TGTGCCAGCAGCCAACGACTAGCGGGAGGAATCGCTGAGCAGTTCTTC	CASSQRLAGGIAEQFF
TRBD1	NA	TRBV3-1/TRBV3-2	TRBJ1-6	TGTGCCAGCAGCCCCGGACAGGGCGTGTCACCCCTCCACTTT	CASSPGQGVSPLHF
TRBD1	NA	TRBV30	TRBJ2-7	TGTGCCTGGATCCGGCTACAGGGGGCGATCTACGAGCAGTACTTC	CAWIRLQGAIYEQYF
NA	NA	TRBV5-1	TRBJ2-1	TGCGCCAGCAGCTTGGACAGGCAGAGCTCCTACAATGAGCAGTTCTTC	CASSLDRQSSYNEQFF
TRBD2	NA	TRBV5-1	TRBJ2-2	TGCGCCAGCAGCTTGGGCGGGGGGACGAACACCGGGGAGCTGTTTTTT	CASSLGGGTNTGELFF
NA	NA	TRBV27	TRBJ2-3	TGTGCCAGCAGTCCGGCCCGTGGTGGAGAGAACACAGATACGCAGTATTTT	CASSPARGGENTDTQYF
NA	NA	TRBV5-6	TRBJ1-2	TGTGCCAGCAGCTTCTTAAGGGAGCTCCATGGCTACACCTTC	CASSFLRELHGYTF
TRBD1	NA	TRBV5-6	TRBJ2-5	TGTGCCAGCAGCCCACGGACAGGGGCTTACCAAGAGACCCAGTACTTC	CASSPRTGAYQETQYF
TRBD1	NA	TRBV4-1	TRBJ2-7	TGCGCCAGCAGCCAAGGGACAGGGGGCCGATCCTACGAGCAGTACTTC	CASSQGTGGRSYEQYF
NA	NA	TRBV4-3	TRBJ2-1	TGCGCCAGCAGCCAAGAACTGAATACCTACAATGAGCAGTTCTTC	CASSQELNTYNEQFF
NA	NA	TRBV10-2	TRBJ1-1	TGCGCCAGCAGTGAGTTTAGGGGTAACACTGAAGCTTTCTTT	CASSEFRGNTEAFF
NA	few	TRBV6-2/TRBV6-3	TRBJ1-6	TGTGCCAGCAGTTACCACACAGGGATCGAAGTTCGTTCACCCCTCCACTTT	CASSYHTGIEVRSPLHF
NA	NA	TRBV29-1	TRBJ2-5	TGCAGCGTTGAAGGACTAGGTGAGACCCAGTACTTC	CSVEGLGETQYF
NA	NA	TRBV7-9	TRBJ2-6	TGTGCCAGCAGCTTCGGACAGTCTGGGGCCAACGTCCTGACTTTC	CASSFGQSGANVLTF
NA	once	TRBV19	TRBJ1-5	TGTGCCAGTAAGGGGGACGGCAATCAGCCCCAGCATTTT	CASKGDGNQPQHF
TRBD1	NA	TRBV18	TRBJ2-1	TGTGCCAGCTCACCTAGGACAGGGGGCAAAGGTGAGCAGTTCTTC	CASSPRTGGKGEQFF